These 3 T cell receptor beta chains were all obtained from the same sample, sequenced in a study of technical replicates of blood from a few donors. This table comes from immunoSEQ multiplex PCR, and its TCRdb copy is limited to in-frame clones, with some not included. The sample records 65,000 to 70,000 clones, over 70% being singletons. Sequencing used PBMCs. These receptors all stem from a human donor in good health. Some clones in this sample may be carry-over from other donors' samples.

This clone was seen more than once but under ten times. The chain employs TRBV10-3 and TRBJ2-7, with 9 bases lining up with TRBD2. The V segment lost 11 bases and the J segment 4 bases; nucleotides outside the gene matches: 9. This CDR3 comprises 13 residues. The germline gives CDR1 ENHRY, CDR2 SYGVKD. The CDR3 protein is CASSGREGYEQYF. For the CDR3, the DNA is TGTGCCTCATCAGGGCGGGAGGGTTACGAGCAGTACTTC.

The chain recombines TRBV29-1 with TRBJ2-1, with 7 nucleotides matching TRBD2. Germline trimming cut 6 bases from V and 7 bases from J; bases unmatched to any gene: 15. Germline values: CDR1 SQVTM, CDR2 ANQGSEA. The CDR3 is 15 residues long. The CDR3 loop is CSVWEGRGPRNEQFF. CDR3 DNA sequence: TGCAGCGTGTGGGAGGGTAGGGGTCCTCGGAATGAGCAGTTCTTC.

The V gene is TRBV5-6, the J gene TRBJ1-6; D not certain. This CDR3 comprises 17 residues. V was pared by 4 bases and J by 0 bases, with 14 bases between. Germline CDR1 is SGHDT and CDR2 is YYEEEE. CDR3 amino acids: CASSGLGSSSYNSPLHF. The DNA of the CDR3 is TGTGCCAGCAGCGGGCTTGGCAGCAGCTCCTATAATTCACCCCTCCACTTT.